A single sample is the source of the 25 T cell receptor beta chains below, sequenced in a study of T cells in Graves' hyperthyroidism and ophthalmopathy. RNA transcripts gave rise to amplified TCR beta CDR3 regions. A first-round RT-PCR of the TCR CDR3 used the HTBI primer set. MiXCR, run by TCRdb on the multiplex PCR reads, gives a single entry per CDR3 protein. The sample shows approximately 380,000 distinct CDR3 sequences, roughly 20% of them seen only once. Sample: blood. These receptors were obtained from a man aged 18 to 30 with Graves' ophthalmopathy.

This clonotype occurred many times. This chain connects TRBV12-3 or TRBV12-4 to TRBJ2-2, with a weak D call TRBD2 (5 bases). The CDR3 is 12 amino acids. Trimming removed 11 bases from V and 4 bases from J, with 11 bases in between. CDR3 DNA sequence: TGTGCCGTTGGAGCGGTCACCGGGGAGCTGTTTTTT. Protein sequence: CAVGAVTGELFF.

This clonotype was counted many times. The chain couples TRBV5-6 to TRBJ1-1, with TRBD1 as a possible D gene (6 bases). Trimming shortened V by 5 bases and J by 3 bases, and 14 bases separated the two germline ends. This CDR3 comprises 14 residues. In germline, CDR1 is SGHDT, CDR2 YYEEEE. CDR3 loop: CASRYRVADTEAFF. The CDR3, as DNA: TGTGCCAGCAGGTACAGGGTGGCCGACACTGAAGCTTTCTTT.

In its sample, this clonotype was seen many times. The gene calls are TRBV20-1 and TRBJ2-2; no clear D gene. The V end was cut by 3 bases, the J end by 4 bases, with 9 bases between. The CDR3 has 13 amino acids. Germline values: CDR1 DFQATT, CDR2 SNEGSKA (reference sequence). CDR3 in amino acids: CSARPRSTGELFF. The CDR3 nucleotides read TGCAGTGCTAGGCCCCGGAGCACCGGGGAGCTGTTTTTT.

This clonotype appeared many times. This chain links TRBV7-9 with TRBJ1-5; D gene ambiguous. The V end lost 1 base, the J end lost 1 base, and 11 bases lay between the germline ends. This CDR3 contains 16 residues. The germline gives CDR1 SEHNR, CDR2 FQNEAQ (reference sequence). The CDR3 sequence is CASSLGPDGSNQPQHF. CDR3 DNA: TGTGCCAGCAGCTTAGGGCCAGATGGAAGCAATCAGCCCCAGCATTTT.

The table lists this clonotype with many counts. The J gene is TRBJ1-2, the V gene TRBV12-3 or TRBV12-4; possibly TRBD1 for D (6 bases). The CDR3 is made up of 15 amino acids. V was clipped by 5 bases and J by 6 bases, with 19 bases between them. DNA for the CDR3: TGTGCCAGCAGTCCGGGGACATCCCTGGTGGATGGCTACACCTTC. This codes for CASSPGTSLVDGYTF.

The table lists this clonotype with many counts. The CDR3 region has the DNA TGTGCCAGCGCTCGGGAGTATAATTCACCCCTCCACTTT. Protein sequence: CASAREYNSPLHF. The chain links TRBV11-2 to TRBJ1-6; D gene uncertain. Germline CDR1 SGHAT, CDR2 FQNNGV. V was pared by 8 bases and J by 4 bases, with 9 bases between. The CDR3 totals 13 residues.

This clonotype was counted at least ten times. This chain connects TRBV5-1 to TRBJ2-7; 15 bases agree with TRBD2. Losses at the gene ends were 2 bases for V and 4 bases for J; bases not matched to a gene: 7. The CDR3 spans 17 residues. In germline, CDR1 is SGHRS, CDR2 YFSETQ. The CDR3, as DNA: TGCGCCAGCAGCTTCGGACTAGCGGGGGGGACGGATTACGAGCAGTACTTC. It translates to CASSFGLAGGTDYEQYF.

This clonotype was seen ten or more times. The chain combines TRBV27 with TRBJ2-5; no firm D call. Trimming removed 7 bases at V and 4 bases at J, with 19 bases between. Per germline, CDR1 MNHEY and CDR2 SMNVEV (reference sequence). The CDR3 loop spans 15 amino acids. CDR3 region: CASIGRALGGETQYF. The DNA for the CDR3 is TGTGCCAGCATTGGCCGGGCCCTCGGCGGAGAGACCCAGTACTTC.

In its sample, this clonotype was seen many times. The V gene is TRBV11-3, the J gene TRBJ1-1; tentatively, D is TRBD1 (5 bases). Trimming took off 5 bases at V and 7 bases at J, with 11 bases between the two ends. Looked up from germline, CDR1 is SGHNT and CDR2 is YENEEA. This CDR3 has 12 amino acids. This CDR3 is CASSRGIGEAFF. In nucleotides, the CDR3 is TGTGCCAGCAGCCGGGGGATTGGTGAAGCTTTCTTT.

This clonotype was observed a handful of times. The CDR3 loop reads CASSLAVTGPPDLNQPQHF. DNA for the CDR3: TGTGCCAGCAGCTTAGCGGTGACAGGACCTCCAGACTTAAATCAGCCCCAGCATTTT. This chain links TRBV7-9 with TRBJ1-5; D is possibly TRBD1 (6 bases). Germline assignment: CDR1 SEHNR and CDR2 FQNEAQ (reference sequence). V was trimmed by 0 bases and J by 4 bases, leaving 22 bases between them. This CDR3 is 19 amino acids long.

Only a few counts were recorded for this clonotype. The chain combines TRBV5-4 with TRBJ1-1; D is undetermined. Deletions cut 0 bases from V and 11 bases from J, with 17 bases between. The CDR3 is 14 amino acids. CDR1 SGHNT and CDR2 YYREEE come from the germline V gene (reference sequence). The chain's CDR3 is CASSLAGSRVRAFF. The CDR3 DNA reads TGTGCCAGCAGCTTGGCCGGGTCCCGCGTGAGGGCTTTCTTT.

The sample holds many counts of this clonotype. V is TRBV6-2 or TRBV6-3 and J is TRBJ1-2; D is unclear. The CDR3 length is 14 residues. CDR1 MNHEY and CDR2 SVGEGT come from the germline V gene. The V gene lost 6 bases and the J gene lost 4 bases, with 15 bases spanning the gap. The CDR3 region is CASRVNGLSYGYTF. CDR3 DNA: TGTGCCAGCAGAGTAAATGGGTTATCCTATGGCTACACCTTC.

In its sample, this clonotype was seen many times. The chain couples TRBV11-3 to TRBJ2-3, with 9 bases identical to TRBD2. Germline-derived CDR1 and CDR2 are SGHNT and YENEEA. The CDR3 runs to 15 residues. V lost 3 bases, J lost 4 bases, and 5 bases stayed unmatched. The CDR3 region is CASSLGGGASDTQYF. The CDR3 DNA reads TGTGCCAGCAGCTTGGGCGGGGGGGCCTCAGATACGCAGTATTTT. The full variable domain, rest sourced from reference TRBV11-3 and TRBJ2-3, is EAGVVQSPRYKIIEKKQPVAFWCNPISGHNTLYWYLQNLGQGPELLIRYENEEAVDDSQLPKDRFSAERLKGVDSTLKIQPAELGDSAVYLCASSLGGGASDTQYFGPGTRLTVL.

In its sample, this clonotype was seen many times. The V gene is TRBV5-1, the J gene TRBJ1-1; 10 bases fit TRBD1. The junction had 14 bases not matched to a gene; V was cut back by 4 bases and J by 5 bases. The CDR3 totals 17 residues. Germline values: CDR1 SGHRS, CDR2 YFSETQ. DNA of the CDR3: TGCGCCAGCAGCCCTCGACAGGGGGCCGGGGTAAGAACTGAAGCTTTCTTT. Translating gives CASSPRQGAGVRTEAFF.

The sample holds many counts of this clonotype. The chain recombines TRBV24-1 with TRBJ2-2, with D possibly being TRBD2 (6 bases). Germline values: CDR1 KGHDR, CDR2 SFDVKD. The V gene lost 8 bases and the J gene lost 4 bases, with 10 bases spanning the gap. This CDR3 region has 13 residues. The CDR3 reads CATTGEVTGELFF. The CDR3 DNA reads TGTGCCACCACGGGGGAAGTCACCGGGGAGCTGTTTTTT.

As regards this clonotype: Just one base apart from a much larger clone, this may be a read error. The rearrangement links TRBV12-3 or TRBV12-4 to TRBJ1-4; D unresolved. The ends were cut back, 6 bases at V and 4 bases at J, with 12 bases in the middle. The CDR3 is 14 residues long. CDR3 DNA sequence: TGTGCCAGCAGCCTATTTCCAATTAATGAAAAACTGTTTTTT. Amino acids: CASSLFPINEKLFF.

A single count supports this clonotype. The chain has TRBV11-2 and TRBJ1-5, with D perhaps TRBD1 (6 bases). Between the trimmed V and J ends, which lost 0 bases and 3 bases, there was a span of 15 bases. The CDR3 length is 17 residues. Germline lookup yields CDR1 SGHAT and CDR2 FQNNGV. The chain's CDR3 is CASSLELAGGPNQPQHF. CDR3 nucleotides: TGTGCCAGCAGCTTAGAACTAGCGGGGGGGCCCAATCAGCCCCAGCATTTT. The variable domain in full, with the rest retrieved from reference TRBV11-2 and TRBJ1-5, is EAGVAQSPRYKIIEKRQSVAFWCNPISGHATLYWYQQILGQGPKLLIQFQNNGVVDDSQLPKDRFSAERLKGVDSTLKIQPAKLEDSAVYLCASSLELAGGPNQPQHFGDGTRLSIL.

The chain recombines TRBV7-9 with TRBJ2-7; D is perhaps TRBD2 (5 bases). The CDR3 totals 14 residues. V lost 1 base, J lost 3 bases, and 10 bases lay in between. Germline CDR1 SEHNR, CDR2 FQNEAQ (reference sequence). This CDR3 reads CASSLVTSGYEQYF. The CDR3 bases are TGTGCCAGCAGCTTAGTTACCAGCGGCTACGAGCAGTACTTC.

This rearrangement joins TRBV6-5 to TRBJ1-2; no firm D call. The germline V gene encodes CDR1 MNHEY and CDR2 SVGAGI. V was shortened by 2 bases and J by 0 bases, with 7 bases between the two germline ends. CDR3 length: 14 amino acids. The CDR3, as DNA: TGTGCCAGCAGTTACGCACCAGCTAACTATGGCTACACCTTC. This translates into CASSYAPANYGYTF.

A few counts support this clonotype. V gene TRBV3-1 combines with J gene TRBJ2-7; 9 bases agree with TRBD1. The CDR3 consists of 16 residues. V dropped 3 bases and J dropped 6; count of bases not matched to a gene: 12. Germline V gene lookup returns CDR1 LGHDT and CDR2 YNNKEL (reference sequence). The CDR3 bases are TGTGCCAGCAGCCATAACACAGGGGGCCTGTTGTTCGAGCAGTACTTC. It specifies CASSHNTGGLLFEQYF.

There are many counts of this clonotype. The V and J genes are TRBV20-1 and TRBJ2-1, with 8 nucleotides matching TRBD1. Germline CDR1 is DFQATT and CDR2 is SNEGSKA (reference sequence). With V trimmed by 4 bases and J by 8 bases, 7 bases remained unmatched. The CDR3 totals 13 residues. Here the CDR3 DNA reads TGCAGTGCTAATGGACAGGGTTGGGATGAGCAGTTCTTC. Encoded protein: CSANGQGWDEQFF.

Ten or more counts support this clonotype. The rearrangement joins TRBV9 to TRBJ1-2; a possible D gene is TRBD1 (6 bases). The ends were cut back, 5 bases at V and 4 bases at J, with 15 bases in the middle. CDR1 and CDR2 (germline): SGDLS, YYNGEE. The CDR3 length is 14 residues. CDR3 region: CASSGGGAGYGYTF. DNA of the CDR3: TGTGCCAGCAGTGGCGGGGGCGCAGGCTATGGCTACACCTTC.

This clonotype has ten or more counts. The chain employs TRBV4-1 and TRBJ2-5; TRBD2 matches at 8 bases. After removal of 3 bases from V and 0 bases from J, the junction contained 6 bases not matched to a gene. The germline CDR1 and CDR2 sequences are MGHRA and YSYEKL. The CDR3 extends over 16 amino acids. The DNA for the CDR3 is TGCGCCAGCAGCCATAGGTCTAGCGGGTACCAAGAGACCCAGTACTTC. As protein: CASSHRSSGYQETQYF.

There are many counts of this clonotype. The DNA for the CDR3 is TGTGCCAGCAGCCCCGCCGGGGTAGGGACGAACACTGAAGCTTTCTTT. Translated, it gives CASSPAGVGTNTEAFF. The gene calls are TRBV3-1 and TRBJ1-1; weak D call: TRBD1 (5 bases). The germline V gene encodes CDR1 LGHDT and CDR2 YNNKEL (reference sequence). The CDR3 runs to 16 residues. The V gene lost 4 bases and the J gene lost 1 base, with 16 bases spanning the gap.

This clonotype came up a few times. The CDR3 ends on some other residue instead of the conserved phenylalanine or tryptophan, so this is likely a read error. This rearrangement joins TRBV20-1 to TRBJ2-2, with TRBD2 identical over 7 bases. Germline V gene lookup returns CDR1 DFQATT and CDR2 SNEGSKA (reference sequence). Losses at the gene ends were 0 bases for V and 5 bases for J; bases not matched to a gene: 3. The CDR3 spans 14 residues. The chain's CDR3 is CSARDLGGTGELFI. In DNA, the CDR3 is TGCAGTGCTAGAGACCTGGGGGGGACCGGGGAGCTGTTTATT.